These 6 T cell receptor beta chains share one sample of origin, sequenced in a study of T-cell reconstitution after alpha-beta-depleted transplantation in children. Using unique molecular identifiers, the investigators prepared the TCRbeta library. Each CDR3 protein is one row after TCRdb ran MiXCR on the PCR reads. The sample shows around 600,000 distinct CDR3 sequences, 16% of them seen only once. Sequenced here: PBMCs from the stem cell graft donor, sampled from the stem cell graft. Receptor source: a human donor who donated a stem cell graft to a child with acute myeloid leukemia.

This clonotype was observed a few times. DNA for the CDR3: TGTGCCAGCAGACCGACGATAGGGGGGGCCTACGAGCAGTACGTC. It encodes CASRPTIGGAYEQYV. This rearrangement joins TRBV28 to TRBJ2-7; TRBD2 is a possible D gene (7 bases). The CDR3 consists of 15 residues. Per the germline V gene, CDR1 is MDHEN and CDR2 is SYDVKM. Trimming stripped 6 bases from V and 2 bases from J, with 17 bases between.

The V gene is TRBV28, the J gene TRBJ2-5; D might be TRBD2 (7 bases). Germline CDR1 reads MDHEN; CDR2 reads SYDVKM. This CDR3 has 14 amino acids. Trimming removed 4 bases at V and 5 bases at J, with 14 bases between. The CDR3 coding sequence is TGTGCCAGCAGTTCTACGGGGGGCCTCGAGACCCAGTACTTC. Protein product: CASSSTGGLETQYF.

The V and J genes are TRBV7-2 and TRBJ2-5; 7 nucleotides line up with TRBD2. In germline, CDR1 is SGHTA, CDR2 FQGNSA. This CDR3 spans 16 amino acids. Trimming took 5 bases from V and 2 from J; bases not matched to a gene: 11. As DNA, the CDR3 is TGTGCCAGCAGCCCCCAACCCCGGGGACTACAAGAGACCCAGTACTTC. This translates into CASSPQPRGLQETQYF.

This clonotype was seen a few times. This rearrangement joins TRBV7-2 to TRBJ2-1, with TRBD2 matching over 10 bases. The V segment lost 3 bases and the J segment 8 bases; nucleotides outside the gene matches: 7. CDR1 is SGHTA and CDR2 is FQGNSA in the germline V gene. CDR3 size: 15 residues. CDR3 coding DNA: TGTGCCAGCAGCTTCAGCGGGGGGGCTCTCGATGAGCAGTTCTTC. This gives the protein CASSFSGGALDEQFF.

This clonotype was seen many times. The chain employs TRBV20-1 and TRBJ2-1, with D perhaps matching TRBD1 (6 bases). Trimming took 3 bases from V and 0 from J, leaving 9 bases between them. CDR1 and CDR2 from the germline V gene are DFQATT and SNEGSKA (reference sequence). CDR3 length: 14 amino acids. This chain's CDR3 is CSARTGSSYNEQFF. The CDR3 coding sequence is TGCAGTGCTAGGACAGGCAGCTCCTACAATGAGCAGTTCTTC.

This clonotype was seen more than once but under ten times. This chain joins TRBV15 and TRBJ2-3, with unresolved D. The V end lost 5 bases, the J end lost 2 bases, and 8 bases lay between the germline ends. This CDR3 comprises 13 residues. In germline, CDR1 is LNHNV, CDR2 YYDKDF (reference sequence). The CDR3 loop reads CATSLDHTDTQYF. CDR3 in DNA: TGTGCCACCAGCCTGGACCACACAGATACGCAGTATTTT. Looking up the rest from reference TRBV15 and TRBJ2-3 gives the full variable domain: DAMVIQNPRYQVTQFGKPVTLSCSQTLNHNVMYWYQQKSSQAPKLLFHYYDKDFNNEADTPDNFQSRRPNTSFCFLDIRSPGLGDTAMYLCATSLDHTDTQYFGPGTRLTVL.